Following are 27 T cell receptor beta chains from one sample sequenced in a study of blood T cell repertoires in COVID-19 (dated by TCRdb to about 2020). Library generation was performed with the immunoSEQ multiplex PCR assay. TCRdb took this table from immuneACCESS and kept in-frame rearrangements with V and J called. Such tables lack part of the clones; where checked against another copy, unresolved V genes explain under half of the gap, and the rest is unexplained. This sample holds around 240,000 clones; 86% were observed only once. Approximately 2.1% of the sample is taken by the ten largest. Sequences were obtained from PBMCs or T cells enriched from blood (not recorded which). The receptor source for this set is a woman in her forties or fifties who had recovered from COVID-19.

This rearrangement joins TRBV4-1 to TRBJ2-1; 8 nucleotides agree with TRBD2. CDR3 size: 16 residues. Losses at the gene ends were 4 bases for V and 7 bases for J; bases not matched to a gene: 12. Germline loops: CDR1 MGHRA, CDR2 YSYEKL. CDR3 coding DNA: TGCGCCAGCAGCCGAACGGGACTAGATCTTATTAATGAGCAGTTCTTC. Its translation: CASSRTGLDLINEQFF.

This sequence joins TRBV6-4 and TRBJ2-7; D possibly corresponds to TRBD1 (5 bases). Germline values: CDR1 MRHNA, CDR2 SNTAGT. The CDR3 runs to 15 residues. V lost 1 base and J 0 bases, leaving 10 bases between the germline ends. Here the CDR3 DNA reads TGTGCCAGCAGTGACTGCCAGGGTTTCTCCTACGAGCAGTACTTC. Protein: CASSDCQGFSYEQYF.

V and J are TRBV4-1 and TRBJ1-2; a possible D gene is TRBD1 (6 bases). The germline V and J ends were trimmed by 0 bases and 4 bases, with 12 bases remaining between them. The CDR3 runs to 15 residues. Per the germline V gene, CDR1 is MGHRA and CDR2 is YSYEKL. The CDR3 nucleotides are TGCGCCAGCAGCCAAGATTGGCGGGGGCTCTATGGCTACACCTTC. Translated, it gives CASSQDWRGLYGYTF.

The chain combines TRBV5-1 with TRBJ2-5, with a weak D call TRBD1 (6 bases). Germline V gives CDR1 SGHRS, CDR2 YFSETQ. Deletions cut 2 bases from V and 5 bases from J, with 13 bases between. This CDR3 comprises 14 residues. The CDR3 sequence is CASSFQGLGETQYF. The CDR3 nucleotides read TGCGCCAGCAGCTTTCAGGGGTTAGGGGAGACCCAGTACTTC.

The rearrangement joins TRBV10-3 to TRBJ1-6; 9 positions match TRBD1. Trimming cost V 6 bases and J 10 bases; bases outside gene matches: 13. This CDR3 contains 16 residues. From germline, CDR1 is ENHRY and CDR2 SYGVKD. The CDR3 loop is CAIRPGQGKIGSPLHF. For the CDR3, the DNA is TGTGCCATCAGGCCGGGACAGGGAAAGATCGGCTCACCCCTCCACTTT.

The chain links TRBV18 to TRBJ1-1; 7 bases are a match to TRBD1. The germline gives CDR1 KGHSH, CDR2 LQKENI. The CDR3 extends over 15 amino acids. J was trimmed by 4 bases and V by 4 bases; bases with no gene match: 9. In DNA form, the CDR3 reads TGTGCCAGCTCACGCACAGGGGAAAGAGGCACTGAAGCTTTCTTT. Its protein is CASSRTGERGTEAFF.

J is TRBJ2-3 and V is TRBV19; a weak D match, TRBD2 (5 bases). Looked up from germline, CDR1 is LNHDA and CDR2 is SQIVND (reference sequence). V dropped 3 bases and J dropped 1 base, with 14 bases sitting between them. The CDR3 contains 16 residues. The CDR3 bases are TGTGCCAGTAGTATTAGATCTGCGGGCCGCACAGATACGCAGTATTTT. Amino acids: CASSIRSAGRTDTQYF.

The genes are TRBV7-9 and TRBJ1-3; D remains ambiguous. The CDR3 covers 13 residues. Germline CDR1 reads SEHNR; CDR2 reads FQNEAQ (reference sequence). V was pared by 5 bases and J by 2 bases, with 7 bases between. The CDR3: CASSPSAGNTIYF. The CDR3 DNA reads TGTGCCAGCAGCCCCAGTGCTGGAAACACCATATATTTT.

This chain links TRBV5-4 with TRBJ2-3, with TRBD2 matching 14 bases. Germline CDR1 and CDR2: SGHNT and YYREEE (reference sequence). The CDR3 extends over 17 amino acids. The J segment lost 0 bases and the V segment lost 3 bases, leaving 3 bases of the junction unmatched. CDR3 protein: CASSSGLAGGSTDTQYF. CDR3 DNA sequence: TGTGCCAGCAGCTCCGGACTAGCGGGGGGAAGCACAGATACGCAGTATTTT.

The V gene is TRBV27, the J gene TRBJ1-5; D may be TRBD1 (6 bases). Germline CDR1 is MNHEY and CDR2 is SMNVEV (reference sequence). V was pared by 6 bases and J by 4 bases, with 13 bases between. This CDR3 contains 14 residues. The DNA for the CDR3 is TGTGCCAGCAGGGAACAGGGTCCTAATCAGCCCCAGCATTTT. Protein sequence: CASREQGPNQPQHF.

This clone was picked up one time. This chain connects TRBV4-3 to TRBJ2-2; 9 bases agree with TRBD2. Germline V lookup: CDR1 LGHNA, CDR2 YSLEER. Trimming took 4 bases from V and 0 from J; bases not matched to a gene: 6. This CDR3 contains 17 residues. The DNA of the CDR3 is TGCGCCAGCAGCCCACTTAGCGGGAGCGCGAACACCGGGGAGCTGTTTTTT. Amino acids: CASSPLSGSANTGELFF.

The rearrangement joins TRBV25-1 to TRBJ1-2, with 10 bases lining up with TRBD1. Germline V lookup: CDR1 MGHDK, CDR2 SYGVNS. Trimming cost V 8 bases and J 4 bases; bases outside gene matches: 7. The CDR3 covers 14 residues. Here the CDR3 DNA reads TGTGCCAGCGGGAAGACAGGGGGCTTCTATGGCTACACCTTC. It is translated as CASGKTGGFYGYTF.

In this sample, this clone turned up a few times. The chain employs TRBV13 and TRBJ2-2, with a possible D match to TRBD1 (6 bases). Germline CDR1 reads PRHDT; CDR2 reads FYEKMQ (reference sequence). Between the trimmed V and J ends, which lost 6 bases and 6 bases, there was a span of 11 bases. This CDR3 region has 13 residues. DNA for the CDR3: TGTGCCAGCAGTTCAGGGGTTCCCGGGGAGCTGTTTTTT. It is translated as CASSSGVPGELFF.

V is TRBV19 and J is TRBJ2-1; D possibly corresponds to TRBD1 (5 bases). There are 15 residues in the CDR3. V lost 7 bases to trimming and J lost 0 bases, with 13 bases between them. Germline-derived CDR1 and CDR2 are LNHDA and SQIVND (reference sequence). DNA for the CDR3: TGTGCCAGTAACCCCTGGGGCCCCTCCTACAATGAGCAGTTCTTC. Its translation is CASNPWGPSYNEQFF.

This sequence joins TRBV7-6 and TRBJ1-3; D gene unclear. The CDR3 length is 14 residues. Trimming took off 3 bases at V and 4 bases at J, with 10 bases between the two ends. The germline gives CDR1 SGHVS, CDR2 FNYEAQ. The CDR3 DNA sequence: TGTGCCAGCAGCTTCGGGGAAACCGGAAACACCATATATTTT. This codes for CASSFGETGNTIYF. Based on the CDR3 plus reference TRBV7-6 and TRBJ1-3, the full variable domain is GAGVSQSPRYKVTKRGQDVALRCDPISGHVSLYWYRQALGQGPEFLTYFNYEAQQDKSGLPNDRFSAERPEGSISTLTIQRTEQRDSAMYRCASSFGETGNTIYFGEGSWLTVV.

The rearrangement uses TRBV6-2 or TRBV6-3 and TRBJ2-1; TRBD2 might be the D (6 bases). This CDR3 is built from 16 residues. Germline CDR1 is MNHEY and CDR2 is SVGEGT. Trimming left V 6 bases short and J 4 bases short, with 19 bases between. CDR3 protein: CASSPLRDSPYNEQFF. CDR3 coding DNA: TGTGCCAGCAGCCCTCTCCGGGACTCCCCATACAATGAGCAGTTCTTC.

The genes are TRBV6-4 and TRBJ1-1; perhaps TRBD1 as D (6 bases). Germline V gene lookup returns CDR1 MRHNA and CDR2 SNTAGT. V lost 0 bases to trimming and J lost 5 bases, with 7 bases between them. This CDR3 spans 13 amino acids. The CDR3 protein is CASSDSRGTEAFF. The CDR3 DNA reads as TGTGCCAGCAGTGACTCGAGGGGGACTGAAGCTTTCTTT.

The chain has TRBV6-5 and TRBJ1-1, with a tentative D call TRBD1 (6 bases). The V gene lost 8 bases and the J gene lost 2 bases, with 18 bases spanning the gap. Looked up from germline, CDR1 is MNHEY and CDR2 is SVGAGI. The CDR3 extends over 15 amino acids. CDR3 loop: CASSTLDRSNTEAFF. CDR3 sequence (DNA): TGTGCCAGCTCGACCTTAGACAGGAGTAACACTGAAGCTTTCTTT.

The rearrangement joins TRBV7-8 to TRBJ1-2; D is possibly TRBD1 (6 bases). The CDR3 sequence is 14 residues long. Germline assignment: CDR1 SGHVS and CDR2 FQNEAQ. V lost 1 base and J lost 5, with 11 bases in between. CDR3 residues: CASSLGGPTYGYTF. In nucleotides, the CDR3 is TGTGCCAGCAGCTTAGGGGGGCCGACTTATGGCTACACCTTC.

The chain joins TRBV7-2 to TRBJ2-7, with 7 bases fitting TRBD2. The CDR3 has 14 residues. With V trimmed by 3 bases and J by 2 bases, 4 bases remained unmatched. Germline CDR1 is SGHTA and CDR2 is FQGNSA. CDR3 in DNA: TGTGCCAGCAGCTTCACTAGCGTTCCCTACGAGCAGTACTTC. Residues: CASSFTSVPYEQYF. Drawing the rest from reference TRBV7-2 and TRBJ2-7, the complete variable domain is GAGVSQSPSNKVTEKGKDVELRCDPISGHTALYWYRQSLGQGLEFLIYFQGNSAPDKSGLPSDRFSAERTGGSVSTLTIQRTQQEDSAVYLCASSFTSVPYEQYFGPGTRLTVT.

The V gene is TRBV2, the J gene TRBJ1-5; weak D call: TRBD1 (5 bases). V lost 3 bases to trimming and J lost 5 bases, with 11 bases between them. Germline assignment: CDR1 SNHLY and CDR2 FYNNEI. The CDR3 has 14 amino acids. As DNA, the CDR3 is TGTGCCAGCAGTGAGGAGGGGCGGCATCAGCCCCAGCATTTT. This gives the protein CASSEEGRHQPQHF.

The chain is built from TRBV27 and TRBJ2-1; weak D call: TRBD1 (6 bases). CDR1 is MNHEY and CDR2 is SMNVEV in the germline V gene (reference sequence). Trimming cost V 10 bases and J 12 bases, with 28 bases left between them. The CDR3 is 15 amino acids. The CDR3 loop reads CATEVWAGVRQGQFF. The CDR3 DNA reads as TGTGCCACTGAGGTATGGGCAGGGGTCAGGCAAGGGCAGTTCTTC.

V usage is TRBV7-9 and J usage is TRBJ1-4, with 8 bases lining up with TRBD1. V was clipped by 2 bases and J by 0 bases; unmatched bases: 2. The CDR3 covers 16 residues. From germline, CDR1 is SEHNR and CDR2 FQNEAQ (reference sequence). The CDR3 region is CASSLTGGATNEKLFF. The CDR3 DNA follows: TGTGCCAGCAGCTTAACAGGGGGGGCAACTAATGAAAAACTGTTTTTT.

J is TRBJ1-5 and V is TRBV28; possible D gene TRBD1, 5 bases. CDR1 and CDR2 (germline): MDHEN, SYDVKM. The length of the CDR3 is 17 residues. The V gene lost 4 bases and the J gene lost 5 bases, with 21 bases spanning the gap. The CDR3 DNA reads as TGTGCCAGCAGTTATACCTTGGTCACTGGAGGGGATCAGCCCCAGCATTTT. Amino acids: CASSYTLVTGGDQPQHF.

The chain's CDR3 is CASSQVISNTEAFF. In DNA form, the CDR3 reads TGTGCCAGCAGCCAAGTGATCAGTAACACTGAAGCTTTCTTT. This sequence joins TRBV3-1 (or the pseudogene TRBV3-2) and TRBJ1-1; no clear D. Looked up from germline, CDR1 is LGHDT and CDR2 is YNNKEL (reference sequence). The ends were cut back, 1 base at V and 2 bases at J, with 8 bases in the middle. This CDR3 has 14 residues.

This chain links TRBV7-2 with TRBJ2-1, with D perhaps TRBD1 (6 bases). The CDR3 contains 15 residues. Trimming pared 5 bases from V and 6 bases from J, leaving 17 bases between. The germline gives CDR1 SGHTA, CDR2 FQGNSA. In DNA form, the CDR3 reads TGTGCCAGCAGCCCCGGGACCCGCAGGGGCAATGAGCAGTTCTTC. Its protein product is CASSPGTRRGNEQFF.

This clone came up once. The chain is built from TRBV15 and TRBJ2-7, with 7 bases fitting TRBD2. Germline assignment: CDR1 LNHNV and CDR2 YYDKDF (reference sequence). The V gene end was trimmed by 3 bases and the J gene end by 7 bases; junction bases not matched to a gene: 9. The CDR3 spans 14 residues. The CDR3 spells CATSSTRLAGEQYF. In DNA form, the CDR3 reads TGTGCCACCAGCAGCACGAGACTAGCCGGGGAGCAGTACTTC. The whole variable domain, remainder taken from reference TRBV15 and TRBJ2-7, is DAMVIQNPRYQVTQFGKPVTLSCSQTLNHNVMYWYQQKSSQAPKLLFHYYDKDFNNEADTPDNFQSRRPNTSFCFLDIRSPGLGDTAMYLCATSSTRLAGEQYFGPGTRLTVT.